Below, one T cell receptor (beta chain) is given with its context. The antigen remains unidentified. The sample is drawn from a study of cytomegalovirus exposure and HLA in healthy donors. These donors counted as nominally healthy when sampled, but unrecorded immune exposures were likely. The ends lost 1 base at V and 6 bases at J; junction bases unmatched: 9. The CDR3 has 17 amino acids. CDR1 and CDR2 from the germline V gene are MGHRA and YSYEKL. The PCR made use of 60 Vbeta and 13 Jbeta primers. Method: immunoSEQ multiplex PCR; TCRdb's copy keeps in-frame clones and lacks some. The table lists 170,000 or so clones, about three quarters of them singletons. Findings and caveats of the study: At a 0.05 false discovery rate, a later analysis found about 17,000 TCR beta sequences to be associated with HLA alleles.

Sequencing was performed on PBMCs. The rearrangement uses TRBV4-1 and TRBJ2-2, with 9 bases matching TRBD2. This sequence was found in a woman in her thirties in good health and CMV-seronegative. This chain's CDR3 is CASSQVLAGVTAGELFF. CDR3 sequence (DNA): TGCGCCAGCAGCCAAGTATTAGCGGGGGTTACGGCCGGGGAGCTGTTTTTT.